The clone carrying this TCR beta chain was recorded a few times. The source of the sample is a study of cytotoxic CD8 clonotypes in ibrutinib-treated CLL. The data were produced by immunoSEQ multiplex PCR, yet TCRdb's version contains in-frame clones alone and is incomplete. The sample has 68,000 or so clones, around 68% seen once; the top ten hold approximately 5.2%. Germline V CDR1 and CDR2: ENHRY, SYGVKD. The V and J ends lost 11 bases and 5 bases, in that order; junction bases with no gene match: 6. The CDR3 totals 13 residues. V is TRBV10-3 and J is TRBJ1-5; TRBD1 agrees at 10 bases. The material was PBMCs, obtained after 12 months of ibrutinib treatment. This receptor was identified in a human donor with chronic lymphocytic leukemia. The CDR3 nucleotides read TGTGCCTCTTGGGGGACAGGGGATCAGCCCCAGCATTTT. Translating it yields CASWGTGDQPQHF.